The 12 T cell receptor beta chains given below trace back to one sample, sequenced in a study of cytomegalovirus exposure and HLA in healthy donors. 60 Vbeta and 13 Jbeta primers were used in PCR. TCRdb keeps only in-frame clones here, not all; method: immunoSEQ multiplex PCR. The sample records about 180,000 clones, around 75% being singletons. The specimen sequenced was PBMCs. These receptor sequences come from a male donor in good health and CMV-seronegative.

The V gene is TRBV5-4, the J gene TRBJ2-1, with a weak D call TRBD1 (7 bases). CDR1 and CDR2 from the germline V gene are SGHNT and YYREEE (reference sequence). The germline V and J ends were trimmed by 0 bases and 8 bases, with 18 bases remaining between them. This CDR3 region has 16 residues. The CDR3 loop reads CASSLARGSGVDEQFF. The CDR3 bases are TGTGCCAGCAGCTTGGCCAGGGGGTCGGGGGTGGATGAGCAGTTCTTC.

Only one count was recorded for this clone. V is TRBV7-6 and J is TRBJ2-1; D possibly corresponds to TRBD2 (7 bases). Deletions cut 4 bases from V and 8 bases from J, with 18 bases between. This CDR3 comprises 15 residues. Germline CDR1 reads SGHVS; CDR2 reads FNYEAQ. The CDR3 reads CASSSGGGARDEQFF. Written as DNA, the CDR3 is TGTGCCAGCAGCTCCGGAGGGGGGGCGAGGGATGAGCAGTTCTTC.

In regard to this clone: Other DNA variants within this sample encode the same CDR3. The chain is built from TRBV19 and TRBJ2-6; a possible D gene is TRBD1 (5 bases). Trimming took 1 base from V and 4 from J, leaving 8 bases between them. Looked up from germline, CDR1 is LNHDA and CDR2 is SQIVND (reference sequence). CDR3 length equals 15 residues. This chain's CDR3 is CASSIAGSGANVLTF. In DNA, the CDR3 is TGTGCCAGTAGTATAGCAGGGTCGGGGGCCAACGTCCTGACTTTC. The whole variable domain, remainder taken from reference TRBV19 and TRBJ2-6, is DGGITQSPKYLFRKEGQNVTLSCEQNLNHDAMYWYRQDPGQGLRLIYYSQIVNDFQKGDIAEGYSVSREKKESFPLTVTSAQKNPTAFYLCASSIAGSGANVLTFGAGSRLTVL.

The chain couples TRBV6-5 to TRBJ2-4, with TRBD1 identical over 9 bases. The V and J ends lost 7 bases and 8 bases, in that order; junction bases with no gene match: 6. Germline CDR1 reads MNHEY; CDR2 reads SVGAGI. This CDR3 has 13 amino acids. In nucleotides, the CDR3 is TGTGCCAGCAACGGAAGACAGGGGGACATTCAGTACTTC. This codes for CASNGRQGDIQYF.

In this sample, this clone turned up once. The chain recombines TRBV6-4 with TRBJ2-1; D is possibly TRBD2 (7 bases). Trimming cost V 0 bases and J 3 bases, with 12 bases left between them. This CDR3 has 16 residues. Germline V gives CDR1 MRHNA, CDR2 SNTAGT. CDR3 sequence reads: CASSDSGGLDYNEQFF. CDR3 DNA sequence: TGTGCCAGCAGTGACTCGGGGGGGCTAGACTACAATGAGCAGTTCTTC.

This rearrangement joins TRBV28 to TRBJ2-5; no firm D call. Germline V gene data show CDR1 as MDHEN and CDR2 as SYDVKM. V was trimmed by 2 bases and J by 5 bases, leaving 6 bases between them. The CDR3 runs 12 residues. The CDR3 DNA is TGTGCCAGCAGTTTAAGAGTGGAGACCCAGTACTTC. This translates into CASSLRVETQYF.

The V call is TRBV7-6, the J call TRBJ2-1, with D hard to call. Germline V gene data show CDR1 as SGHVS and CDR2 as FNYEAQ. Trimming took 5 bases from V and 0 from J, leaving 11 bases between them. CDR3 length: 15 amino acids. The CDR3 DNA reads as TGTGCCAGCAGCCCCGACTTGAGCTCCTACAATGAGCAGTTCTTC. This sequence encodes CASSPDLSSYNEQFF.

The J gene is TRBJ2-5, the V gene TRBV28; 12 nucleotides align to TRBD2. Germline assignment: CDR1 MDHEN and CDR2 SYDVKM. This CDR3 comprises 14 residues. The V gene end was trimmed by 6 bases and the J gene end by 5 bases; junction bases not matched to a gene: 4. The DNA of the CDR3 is TGTGCCAGCAGCCTTGGACTAGCGGGGGAGACCCAGTACTTC. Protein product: CASSLGLAGETQYF.

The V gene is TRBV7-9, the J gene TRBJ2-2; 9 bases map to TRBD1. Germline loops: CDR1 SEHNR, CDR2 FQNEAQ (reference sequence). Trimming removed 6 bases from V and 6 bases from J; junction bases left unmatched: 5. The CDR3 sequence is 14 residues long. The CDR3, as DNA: TGTGCCAGCAGGACAGGGGGGTATCCCGGGGAGCTGTTTTTT. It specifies CASRTGGYPGELFF.

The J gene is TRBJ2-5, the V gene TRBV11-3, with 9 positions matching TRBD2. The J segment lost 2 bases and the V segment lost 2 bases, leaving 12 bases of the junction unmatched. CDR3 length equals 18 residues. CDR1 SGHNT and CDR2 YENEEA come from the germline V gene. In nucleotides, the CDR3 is TGTGCCAGCAGCTTACACCCTTGGCGGGGGGGGGCTCAAGAGACCCAGTACTTC. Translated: CASSLHPWRGGAQETQYF.

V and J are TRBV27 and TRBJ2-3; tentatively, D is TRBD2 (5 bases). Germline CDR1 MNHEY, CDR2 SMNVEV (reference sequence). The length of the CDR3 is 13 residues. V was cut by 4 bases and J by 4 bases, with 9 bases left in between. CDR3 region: CASSSERADTQYF. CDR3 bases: TGTGCCAGCAGTTCCGAGAGGGCAGATACGCAGTATTTT.

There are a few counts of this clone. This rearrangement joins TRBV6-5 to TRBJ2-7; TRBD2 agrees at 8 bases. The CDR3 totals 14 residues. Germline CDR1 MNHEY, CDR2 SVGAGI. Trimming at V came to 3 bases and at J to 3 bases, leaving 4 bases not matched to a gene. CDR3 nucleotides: TGTGCCAGCAGTTATAGACTAGCGAGCTACGAGCAGTACTTC. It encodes CASSYRLASYEQYF.